This T cell receptor (beta chain) derives from a study of cytomegalovirus exposure and HLA in healthy donors. Study-level results: In vitro confirmation showed a few CMV-associated chains to be CMV antigen specific. Sequencing likely produced, as an artifact, a cluster of highly shared sequence variants. As a later analysis showed, several of the most significant clusters appeared to be linked to common viral pathogens. It has been reported that TCR beta sequences accurately predicted the HLA-A and HLA-B alleles of most subjects.

Researchers ran the PCR with 60 Vbeta and 13 Jbeta primers. Method: immunoSEQ multiplex PCR; TCRdb's copy keeps in-frame clones and lacks some. This table holds over 80,000 clones, 55% to 85% found once. V gave up 1 base and J gave up 2 bases; unmatched junction bases: 9. CDR1 is KGHSH, CDR2 LQKENI, per germline. This CDR3 region has 17 residues. On this clone: The antigen is not known.

Sequencing was performed on PBMCs. The rearrangement links TRBV18 to TRBJ1-2; 8 nucleotides align to TRBD1. This TCR was sampled from a woman aged 18-29 years in good health and CMV-seropositive. The CDR3 DNA reads as TGTGCCAGCTCACCACTCCTACGGGACAGGCTAAACTATGGCTACACCTTC. It is translated as CASSPLLRDRLNYGYTF.